This T cell receptor (beta chain) was obtained from a study of control samples from healthy donors and cancer patients. Germline values: CDR1 MNHEY, CDR2 SVGEGT. There are 13 residues in the CDR3. The table came from immunoSEQ multiplex PCR; TCRdb's copy has only in-frame clones and leaves some out. Of under 200,000 clones detected, approximately 93% appear once; the ten largest clones hold about 9.3%. In regard to this clone: Mismatch with germline at one junction end may stem from a read error.

Sequencing used blood. The rearrangement uses TRBV6-2 or TRBV6-3 and TRBJ1-2; D perhaps matches TRBD1 (5 bases). This receptor was obtained from a woman aged 40 to 49 in good health. The CDR3 loop reads CASSYSDIAEGNF. The CDR3 nucleotides read TGTGCCAGCAGTTACTCGGACATCGCCGAGGGGAACTTC.